A selection of T cell receptor beta chains follows, all from one sample in a study of CD8 T cells in Susac syndrome. TCRdb recomputed calls from the immunoSEQ multiplex PCR reads with MiXCR, one row per CDR3 protein. The sample has about 150,000 distinct CDR3 sequences, around 96% seen once. The specimen was CD8+ T cells from PBMCs. Receptors originate from a human donor with multiple sclerosis. Both conserved end residues are part of each CDR3. A D gene is named only where the DNA matches it firmly. Clone size appears in some rows only: once, few, many, or a class for an expanded clone.

NA | TRBJ1-2 | NA | TRBV21-1 | CASPRGRDGTYGYTF | TGTGCCAGCCCGAGGGGGAGGGACGGTACCTATGGCTACACCTTC
NA | TRBJ2-3 | NA | TRBV29-1 | CSVGTPSFSTDTQYF | TGCAGCGTTGGGACTCCCAGTTTTAGCACAGATACGCAGTATTTT
NA | TRBJ2-7 | once | TRBV4-1 | CASNQGAYEQYF | TGCGCCAGCAACCAAGGAGCCTACGAGCAGTACTTC
TRBD2 | TRBJ2-3 | NA | TRBV4-1 | CASSLTSGGAEYF | TGCGCCAGCAGCCTGACTAGCGGGGGGGCCGAGTATTTT
TRBD1 | TRBJ2-4 | NA | TRBV5-1 | CASSFSLGQEDIQYF | TGCGCCAGCAGCTTCTCTTTGGGACAGGAGGACATTCAGTACTTC
TRBD1 | TRBJ2-6 | NA | TRBV29-1 | CSVFGAGGSGANVLTF | TGCAGCGTTTTCGGCGCAGGGGGTTCTGGGGCCAACGTCCTGACTTTC
NA | TRBJ1-5 | NA | TRBV9 | CASSAEGDQPQHF | TGTGCCAGCAGCGCCGAGGGGGATCAGCCCCAGCATTTT
TRBD1 | TRBJ1-6 | NA | TRBV29-1 | CSVGIDREVHF | TGCAGCGTGGGGATTGACAGGGAGGTTCACTTT
NA | TRBJ2-1 | NA | TRBV7-8 | CASSAEYNEQFF | TGTGCCAGCAGCGCCGAGTACAATGAGCAGTTCTTC
TRBD1 | TRBJ1-1 | NA | TRBV29-1 | CSVLAWTGANTEAFF | TGCAGCGTCCTCGCGTGGACAGGGGCGAACACTGAAGCTTTCTTT
NA | TRBJ2-3 | once | TRBV7-9 | CASSLEGPSDTQYF | TGTGCCAGCAGCTTAGAGGGACCCTCAGATACGCAGTATTTT
TRBD2 | TRBJ2-1 | NA | TRBV10-2 | CASSESLAVYNEQFF | TGCGCCAGCAGTGAGTCTCTAGCGGTCTACAATGAGCAGTTCTTC
NA | TRBJ1-4 | NA | TRBV9 | CASSVEGSRSEKLFF | TGTGCCAGCAGCGTAGAGGGCTCCAGAAGCGAAAAACTGTTTTTT
NA | TRBJ1-4 | once | TRBV2 | CASKGGLGKLFF | TGTGCCAGCAAGGGAGGGTTGGGCAAACTGTTTTTT
NA | TRBJ2-7 | NA | TRBV27 | CASSLRLGSNEQYF | TGTGCCAGCAGTTTAAGGCTGGGAAGCAACGAGCAGTACTTC
NA | TRBJ1-2 | NA | TRBV7-9 | CASSLGQGRDGYTF | TGTGCCAGCAGCTTAGGGCAGGGGAGGGATGGCTACACCTTC
NA | TRBJ2-3 | NA | TRBV20-1 | CSATKIGGTDTQYF | TGCAGTGCTACCAAGATAGGGGGTACAGATACGCAGTATTTT
NA | TRBJ2-1 | NA | TRBV27 | CASIREFGVNEQFF | TGTGCCAGTATCAGGGAGTTTGGGGTCAATGAGCAGTTCTTC